The rows below give T cell receptor beta chains drawn from one sample of a study of patients and donors after allogeneic stem cell transplantation. Via MiXCR, TCRdb re-called the RT-PCR reads, giving one row per CDR3 protein. The data show about 410,000 distinct CDR3 sequences, around 15% seen once. The sequenced material came from blood, either unsorted or a sorted T cell fraction (not recorded which). The receptors here all came from a human donor who was either an allogeneic HSCT recipient or a stem cell or donor lymphocyte infusion donor (not recorded which). It is not recorded whose cells these are; they may come from a transplant donor. CDR3s include the opening cysteine and the closing phenylalanine or tryptophan. Each record gives: D gene, V gene, J gene, clone size, CDR3 DNA, CDR3 protein. The D gene is left open where the match is weak. Only some rows state a clone size, as once, few, many or a class for expanded clones.

TRBD1	TRBV25-1	TRBJ1-2	few	TGTGCCAGCACCTCAAGGGAGGGGGCTAGGTATGGCTACACCTTC	CASTSREGARYGYTF
-	TRBV10-2	TRBJ1-4	-	TGCGCCAGCAGGGGAACAGGGATTGGAGAAAAACTGTTTTTT	CASRGTGIGEKLFF
-	TRBV28	TRBJ1-2	-	TGTGCCAGCAGTCAAATCAGGGGAGGATATGGCTACACCTTC	CASSQIRGGYGYTF
TRBD2	TRBV12-3/TRBV12-4	TRBJ2-3	-	TGTGCCAGCAGCGAGATACCCTTTAGGACTAGAGGGTATTTT	CASSEIPFRTRGYF
TRBD2	TRBV20-1	TRBJ2-3	-	TGCAGTGCTAGTCGCCTAGCGGGGGGCCTAGATACGCAGTATTTT	CSASRLAGGLDTQYF
-	TRBV7-3	TRBJ2-6	-	TGTGCCAGCAGCCGCGACACTGGGGCCAACGTCCTGACTTTC	CASSRDTGANVLTF
TRBD2	TRBV11-2	TRBJ2-1	many	TGTGCCAGCAGAACCGGGACTACCTACAATGAGCAGTTCTTC	CASRTGTTYNEQFF
-	TRBV12-3/TRBV12-4	TRBJ1-3	few	TGTGCCAGCAGTTTAGCGCTAACTACAGTCTCTGGAAACACCATATATTTT	CASSLALTTVSGNTIYF
TRBD2	TRBV20-1	TRBJ2-1	many	TGCAGTGCCCGTAGCGGGTACTCCTACAATGAGCAGTTCTTC	CSARSGYSYNEQFF
TRBD1	TRBV5-1	TRBJ2-5	few	TGCGCCAGCAGCTTGGATGTACAGGGGGCCAGCGAGACCCAGTACTTC	CASSLDVQGASETQYF
TRBD1	TRBV20-1	TRBJ1-5	-	TGCAGTGCTAGAAGAGGAACAGGGGGATATAGCAATCAGCCCCAGCATTTT	CSARRGTGGYSNQPQHF
-	TRBV3-1	TRBJ1-6	few	TGTGCCAGCAGCCTTTGGACAGCCGGGAGGGGGTCCTATAATTCACCCCTCCACTTT	CASSLWTAGRGSYNSPLHF
-	TRBV29-1	TRBJ2-1	-	TGCAGCGTACCAAAAACATCCTACAATGAGCAGTTCTTC	CSVPKTSYNEQFF
-	TRBV5-6	TRBJ2-1	-	TGTGCCAGCAGCCCAAGGGGCCTTCCTGCTAAATCCTACAATGAGCAGTTCTTC	CASSPRGLPAKSYNEQFF
TRBD2	TRBV6-4	TRBJ2-1	once	TGTGCCAGCAGCGTCGGACTAGCCGAGCACAATGAGCAGTTCTTC	CASSVGLAEHNEQFF
TRBD1	TRBV7-6	TRBJ2-1	-	TGTGCCAGCAGCTTGGAGCTCCGGGACAGGGGAGGCAATGAGCAGTTCTTC	CASSLELRDRGGNEQFF
-	TRBV11-2	TRBJ2-4	few	TGTGCCAGCAGCTTGGTAGCCAAAAACATTCAGTACTTC	CASSLVAKNIQYF
-	TRBV12-3/TRBV12-4	TRBJ1-2	-	TGTGCCAGCAGGAGACAGCGGTTATATGGCTACACCTTC	CASRRQRLYGYTF
-	TRBV20-1	TRBJ1-1	few	TGCAGTGCTATGAGGGTGACTGAAGCTTTCTTT	CSAMRVTEAFF
-	TRBV29-1	TRBJ1-2	few	TGCAGCGTTGTTTTTCTGTCCGGCAAAGCGATCTATGGCTACACCTTC	CSVVFLSGKAIYGYTF
TRBD1	TRBV20-1	TRBJ2-5	few	TGCAGTGCTACATACAGGGGACAAGAGACCCAGTACTTC	CSATYRGQETQYF
-	TRBV7-3	TRBJ1-3	few	TGTGCCAGCAGCCCCGGGGGATCTCCTGGAAACACCATATATTTT	CASSPGGSPGNTIYF
-	TRBV6-1	TRBJ1-2	-	TGTGCCAGCAGTCACGCGGCTCCTGGGGGATATGGCTACACCTTC	CASSHAAPGGYGYTF
-	TRBV5-6	TRBJ1-1	many	TGTGCCAGCAGCTTGGGTCCAGTGAACACTGAAGCTTTCTTT	CASSLGPVNTEAFF
-	TRBV12-3/TRBV12-4	TRBJ2-3	few	TGTGCCAGCAGTTTCACAGATGCAGATACGCAGTATTTT	CASSFTDADTQYF
-	TRBV4-3	TRBJ2-7	-	TGCGCCAGCAGCCAAGATCAAGGAGGGAGCTACGAGCAGTACTTC	CASSQDQGGSYEQYF
TRBD1	TRBV2	TRBJ2-7	-	TGTGCCAGCAGCGCGAGGACAGGACCCTACGAGCAGTACTTC	CASSARTGPYEQYF
-	TRBV5-1	TRBJ1-2	-	TGCGCCAGCAGCTTGAAAGGGGCCCTAGACTACACCTTC	CASSLKGALDYTF
TRBD1	TRBV5-6	TRBJ2-7	medium-sized	TGTGCCAGCAGCTTGAGGACAGGGCCGCATTTGCTCTACGAGCAGTACTTC	CASSLRTGPHLLYEQYF
-	TRBV2	TRBJ2-1	-	TGTGCCAGAGACATTGGCTCCTACAATGAGCAGTTCTTC	CARDIGSYNEQFF
TRBD1	TRBV7-9	TRBJ1-1	few	TGTGCCAGCAGCTCGTTCGAGGGACAGGGGAGCACTGAAGCTTTCTTT	CASSSFEGQGSTEAFF
-	TRBV6-5	TRBJ2-7	few	TGTGCCAGCAGTTACTCGGGCGGTTTAAAAGCCTACGAGCAGTACTTC	CASSYSGGLKAYEQYF
-	TRBV20-1	TRBJ2-7	few	TGCAGTGCTAGCCCCAGGGCCAGCGAGCAGTACTTC	CSASPRASEQYF
-	TRBV29-1	TRBJ2-4	-	TGCAGCGTTGTAACAGACAATCTAGCCAAAAACATTCAGTACTTC	CSVVTDNLAKNIQYF
TRBD2	TRBV4-3	TRBJ2-5	few	TGCGCCAGCAGCCAATCCCTAGCGGGGGTAGAGACCCAGTACTTC	CASSQSLAGVETQYF
TRBD2	TRBV5-1	TRBJ2-4	once	TGCGCCAGCAGCTTGCTGGCTAGCGGGAGAGACATTCAGTACTTC	CASSLLASGRDIQYF
-	TRBV15	TRBJ2-3	few	TGTGCCACCAGACCCAACAGGACTCTCACAGATACGCAGTATTTT	CATRPNRTLTDTQYF
-	TRBV27	TRBJ1-5	few	TGTGCCAGCAGTTTAGGACCTAATGGAAGCAATCAGCCCCAGCATTTT	CASSLGPNGSNQPQHF
-	TRBV3-1	TRBJ1-1	-	TGTGCCAGCAAGCCGGGCCCGAGGAACACTGAAGCTTTCTTT	CASKPGPRNTEAFF
-	TRBV5-1	TRBJ2-5	-	TGCGCCAGCAGCTTTCAATCAGGTCAAGAGACCCAGTACTTC	CASSFQSGQETQYF
-	TRBV6-5	TRBJ2-7	-	TGTGCCAGCAGTTACTCGAGGCGGGATAGCTCCTACGAGCAGTACTTC	CASSYSRRDSSYEQYF
-	TRBV12-3/TRBV12-4	TRBJ2-2	-	TGTGCCAGCATCACCAGTGGAGGGTTTACCGGGGAGCTGTTTTTT	CASITSGGFTGELFF